A single sample gave rise to the 6 T cell receptor beta chains below, sequenced in a study of T-cell reconstitution after alpha-beta-depleted transplantation in children. Researchers prepared the TCRbeta library using unique molecular identifiers, the study reports. TCRdb reanalysed the PCR reads using MiXCR and keeps one entry per CDR3 protein. Here the sample spans a few hundred thousand distinct CDR3 sequences, 9% to 10% being singletons. The material sequenced was PBMCs from the stem cell graft donor, taken from the stem cell graft. The receptors stem from a human donor who donated a stem cell graft to a child with SCID.

About this clonotype: Relative to the germline gene, one junction end is altered; a read error may explain this. V is TRBV4-3 and J is TRBJ2-7, with D perhaps matching TRBD2 (5 bases). The CDR3 covers 15 residues. Germline V gene data show CDR1 as LGHNA and CDR2 as YSLEER. CDR3 loop: CASSQRVGQSYDQYF. The CDR3, as DNA: TGCGCCAGCAGCCAGAGGGTGGGCCAGTCCTACGATCAGTACTTC.

There are many counts of this clonotype. V usage is TRBV4-1 and J usage is TRBJ1-2; 7 bases match TRBD1. The CDR3 totals 14 residues. Per the germline V gene, CDR1 is MGHRA and CDR2 is YSYEKL. The ends lost 2 bases at V and 7 bases at J; junction bases unmatched: 7. CDR3 nucleotide sequence: TGCGCCAGCAGCCAAATAACAGGGGCAGGTGGCTACACCTTC. The encoded protein is CASSQITGAGGYTF.

This clonotype was counted between two and nine times. This rearrangement joins TRBV29-1 to TRBJ2-2, with a possible D match to TRBD2 (7 bases). Per germline, CDR1 SQVTM and CDR2 ANQGSEA. V lost 6 bases, J lost 5 bases, and 16 bases lay in between. The CDR3 is 14 amino acids. CDR3 residues: CSVAAGAGTGELFF. CDR3 coding DNA: TGCAGCGTGGCCGCGGGGGCAGGGACCGGGGAGCTGTTTTTT.

This clonotype appeared many times. This sequence joins TRBV18 and TRBJ2-1, with 7 bases matching TRBD1. The CDR3 runs 13 residues. The junction had 4 bases not matched to a gene; V was cut back by 6 bases and J by 5 bases. The germline V gene encodes CDR1 KGHSH and CDR2 LQKENI. CDR3 residues: CASSATGDNEQFF. The CDR3 DNA is TGTGCCAGCTCCGCCACAGGGGACAATGAGCAGTTCTTC.

With regard to this clonotype: Since a much larger clone is just one base distant, this may be a read error. The genes are TRBV20-1 and TRBJ2-1; D is unresolved. There are 11 residues in the CDR3. Trimming removed 2 bases at V and 10 bases at J, with 9 bases between. From germline, CDR1 is DFQATT and CDR2 SNEGSKA (reference sequence). CDR3 sequence reads: CSARKIGEQFF. DNA for the CDR3: TGCAGTGCTAGAAAGATCGGGGAGCAGTTCTTC.

This clonotype was observed a handful of times. This clone may be a read error of a much larger clone one base away. The chain carries TRBV3-1 and TRBJ1-6; D not certain. This CDR3 comprises 14 residues. The germline V gene has CDR1 LGHDT and CDR2 YNNKEL (reference sequence). The DNA for the CDR3 is TGTGCCAGCAGTCTCGGACTGTATAATTCACCCCACCACTTT. Its translation is CASSLGLYNSPHHF.